A selection of T cell receptor beta chains follows, all from one sample in a study of blood T cell repertoires in COVID-19. The data were produced by immunoSEQ multiplex PCR, yet TCRdb's version contains in-frame clones alone and is incomplete. The data contain some 190,000 clones, 81% of them singletons. Material: peripheral blood. The source is a middle-aged woman with COVID-19, enrolled during active disease. Both conserved end residues are part of each CDR3. A D gene is named only where the DNA matches it firmly. Expanded clones get a size class; other rows say once, few or many, or leave the size out.

len | d_gene | j_gene | abundance | v_gene | CDR3aa | CDR3nt
15 | TRBD1 | TRBJ1-4 | NA | TRBV2 | CASKEDRGANEKLFF | TGTGCCAGCAAAGAAGACAGGGGAGCTAATGAAAAACTGTTTTTT
13 | NA | TRBJ1-4 | NA | TRBV19 | CASTRGLNEKLFF | TGTGCCAGTACCCGGGGGTTGAATGAAAAACTGTTTTTT
13 | NA | TRBJ2-1 | NA | TRBV6-5 | CASSYLGGHEQFF | TGTGCCAGCAGTTACCTGGGGGGGCATGAGCAGTTCTTC
14 | NA | TRBJ2-5 | NA | TRBV19 | CASSRTGRAETQYF | TGTGCCAGTAGTAGGACAGGGAGGGCAGAGACCCAGTACTTC
11 | NA | TRBJ2-3 | NA | TRBV10-3 | CATRDTDTQYF | TGTGCCACCCGGGATACAGATACGCAGTATTTT
13 | NA | TRBJ2-5 | NA | TRBV5-1 | CASGRTGQETQYF | TGCGCCAGCGGTAGGACTGGGCAAGAGACCCAGTACTTC
16 | TRBD1 | TRBJ2-7 | NA | TRBV5-1 | CASSLGQGTSTYEQYF | TGCGCCAGCAGCTTAGGACAGGGTACCTCCACCTACGAGCAGTACTTC
13 | NA | TRBJ1-3 | NA | TRBV2 | CASQTGFGNTIYF | TGTGCCAGCCAAACAGGGTTCGGAAACACCATATATTTT
12 | NA | TRBJ1-4 | NA | TRBV28 | CASSLATHELFF | TGTGCCAGCAGTTTGGCCACACATGAACTGTTTTTT
15 | NA | TRBJ1-1 | once | TRBV7-8 | CASSLRIGRTVEAFF | TGTGCCAGCAGCTTGAGGATCGGCCGAACCGTTGAAGCTTTCTTT